The 7 T cell receptor beta chains below were found in one sample sequenced in a study of regulatory T cells in long-lasting Graves disease. As for time point: persistent/refractory GD, antithyroid drugs over 5 years with positive TRAb. PBMC-derived RNA was used for the TCR library. The TCR beta library used iRepertoire HTBI primers with Arm-PCR amplification of CDR3. MiXCR, applied by TCRdb to the multiplex PCR reads, yields one record per CDR3 protein. The sample lists about 470,000 distinct CDR3 sequences; approximately 21% were seen once. The sample here was peripheral blood mononuclear cells (PBMCs), taken when the disease was refractory, from a patient treated with antithyroid drugs. The receptors shown here come from a female donor with Graves disease.

This clonotype was seen a few times. DNA for the CDR3: TGTGCCAGCACCCACGGGGACGGGCGCTCCTACGAGCAGTACTTC. This sequence encodes CASTHGDGRSYEQYF. The V gene is TRBV7-9, the J gene TRBJ2-7; perhaps D is TRBD1 or TRBD2 (5 bases each). CDR3 size: 15 residues. Trimming stripped 7 bases from V and 0 bases from J, with 16 bases between. Germline CDR1 reads SEHNR; CDR2 reads FQNEAQ (reference sequence).

The rearrangement links TRBV4-1 to TRBJ1-4; 8 bases agree with TRBD1. After removal of 3 bases from V and 5 bases from J, the junction contained 2 bases not matched to a gene. Per germline, CDR1 MGHRA and CDR2 YSYEKL. The CDR3 extends over 14 amino acids. This chain's CDR3 is CASSQRTGNEKLFF. In nucleotides, the CDR3 is TGCGCCAGCAGCCAGAGGACAGGGAATGAAAAACTGTTTTTT.

This clonotype was recorded many times. This sequence joins TRBV2 and TRBJ1-5, with D possibly being TRBD1 (5 bases). Germline V lookup: CDR1 SNHLY, CDR2 FYNNEI. Trimming took off 3 bases at V and 7 bases at J, with 13 bases between the two ends. There are 14 residues in the CDR3. This CDR3 reads CASSDRAGRQPQHF. The CDR3 DNA is TGTGCCAGCAGTGATAGGGCAGGGAGACAGCCCCAGCATTTT.

This clonotype was recorded many times. The rearrangement links TRBV10-3 to TRBJ2-6; D uncertain. Per the germline V gene, CDR1 is ENHRY and CDR2 is SYGVKD. Trimming stripped 0 bases from V and 13 bases from J, with 22 bases between. The CDR3 sequence is 17 residues long. CDR3 bases: TGTGCCATCAGTGAGTCGCAGAAAGGGTTGCTTACCCGGGTCCTGACTTTC. The encoded protein is CAISESQKGLLTRVLTF.

This clonotype was counted a few times. The V call is TRBV29-1, the J call TRBJ1-1; D unclear. V was clipped by 4 bases and J by 4 bases, with 13 bases between them. In germline, CDR1 is SQVTM, CDR2 ANQGSEA. The CDR3 is made up of 13 amino acids. The CDR3 bases are TGCAGCGTTGTTGACAACCTGAGCACTGAAGCTTTCTTT. It translates to CSVVDNLSTEAFF.

J is TRBJ2-3 and V is TRBV28; TRBD1 matches at 9 bases. Germline V gene sequence: CDR1 MDHEN, CDR2 SYDVKM. There are 16 residues in the CDR3. The trim removed 4 bases at V and 7 bases at J, leaving 12 bases unmatched. CDR3 bases: TGTGCCAGCAGTTGGAGACCGGGACAGGGATTGAATACGCAGTATTTT. Its protein product is CASSWRPGQGLNTQYF.

This rearrangement joins TRBV29-1 to TRBJ1-1, with TRBD1 as a possible D gene (6 bases). Germline CDR1 is SQVTM and CDR2 is ANQGSEA. CDR3 length: 14 amino acids. Written as DNA, the CDR3 is TGCAGTGAAGGGGGGGGTATTGAGAACACTGAAGCTTTCTTT. Translation gives CSEGGGIENTEAFF.